Shown below are 20 T cell receptor beta chains from a single sample sequenced in a study of blood T cells in healthy people across ages. It was with a sample-barcoded 5' primer and a J-beta primer mix that a second PCR of roughly 6 to 12 cycles was run. MiXCR, run by TCRdb on the 5' RACE reads, gives a single entry per CDR3 protein. The sample carries approximately 780,000 distinct CDR3 sequences, around 25% recorded once. The same sample was also studied in work on T cells of mothers and their children.

The sample consisted of blood. The receptors stem from a boy between 10 and 17 years old in good health.

This clonotype has a handful of counts. CDR3 bases: TGCAGTGCTAGAGGACCAACGCTTGGCTACACCTTC. Amino acids: CSARGPTLGYTF. The V gene is TRBV20-1, the J gene TRBJ1-2; D is uncertain. V was shortened by 1 base and J by 7 bases, with 10 bases between the two germline ends. Looked up from germline, CDR1 is DFQATT and CDR2 is SNEGSKA (reference sequence). This CDR3 is 12 amino acids long.

The chain has TRBV14 and TRBJ2-3; 8 nucleotides line up with TRBD2. The length of the CDR3 is 16 residues. Germline values: CDR1 SGHDN, CDR2 FVKESK. J lost 0 bases, V lost 3 bases, and 5 bases had no gene match. As DNA, the CDR3 is TGTGCCAGCAGCCATTTAGCGGGACCAAGCACAGATACGCAGTATTTT. Amino acids: CASSHLAGPSTDTQYF. Full variable domain (rest looked up from reference TRBV14 and TRBJ2-3): EAGVTQFPSHSVIEKGQTVTLRCDPISGHDNLYWYRRVMGKEIKFLLHFVKESKQDESGMPNNRFLAERTGGTYSTLKVQPAELEDSGVYFCASSHLAGPSTDTQYFGPGTRLTVL.

This clonotype occurred a few times. The genes are TRBV7-3 and TRBJ2-5; no reliable D call. CDR3 length: 14 amino acids. In germline, CDR1 is SGHTA, CDR2 FQGTGA. Trimming left V 1 base short and J 5 bases short, with 11 bases between. This CDR3 reads CASSLRLRLETQYF. The CDR3 DNA reads TGTGCCAGCAGCTTAAGGCTAAGATTGGAGACCCAGTACTTC. The full variable domain, its missing parts supplied by reference TRBV7-3 and TRBJ2-5, is GAGVSQTPSNKVTEKGKYVELRCDPISGHTALYWYRQSLGQGPEFLIYFQGTGAADDSGLPNDRFFAVRPEGSVSTLKIQRTERGDSAVYLCASSLRLRLETQYFGPGTRLLVL.

J is TRBJ2-7 and V is TRBV30; D is ambiguous. The CDR3 is 13 residues long. The V gene lost 0 bases and the J gene lost 1 base, with 7 bases spanning the gap. Germline CDR1 and CDR2: GTSNPN and SVGIG (reference sequence). Here the CDR3 DNA reads TGTGCCTGGAGTGTATATGGGTCCTACGAGCAGTACTTC. Amino acids: CAWSVYGSYEQYF.

The chain carries TRBV5-1 and TRBJ1-5; D is unresolved. Germline CDR1 reads SGHRS; CDR2 reads YFSETQ. V shed 7 bases and J shed 0 bases, with 14 bases lying between them. This CDR3 contains 15 residues. The CDR3 protein is CASSSDGDSNQPQHF. The CDR3 coding sequence is TGCGCCAGCTCCTCAGACGGGGATAGCAATCAGCCCCAGCATTTT.

The chain couples TRBV20-1 to TRBJ2-3, with 11 nucleotides matching TRBD2. Germline loops: CDR1 DFQATT, CDR2 SNEGSKA (reference sequence). The CDR3 totals 15 residues. With V trimmed by 4 bases and J by 5 bases, 8 bases remained unmatched. The CDR3 protein is CSAIASGGSGDTQYF. For the CDR3, the DNA is TGCAGTGCTATCGCTAGCGGGGGGAGCGGAGATACGCAGTATTTT.

This clonotype was recorded at least ten times. The gene calls are TRBV10-2 and TRBJ2-7; no firm D call. The CDR3 spans 12 residues. Germline CDR1 is WSHSY and CDR2 is SAAADI. V was trimmed by 0 bases and J by 4 bases, leaving 4 bases between them. The CDR3 loop is CASSESGYEQYF. In DNA form, the CDR3 reads TGCGCCAGCAGTGAGTCGGGGTACGAGCAGTACTTC.

The chain is built from TRBV5-5 and TRBJ2-2; 7 positions match TRBD1. V trimming: 4 bases; J trimming: 3 bases; junction bases outside the gene matches: 6. Germline loops: CDR1 SGHKS, CDR2 YYEKEE (reference sequence). The CDR3 loop spans 15 amino acids. CDR3 sequence reads: CASSRQGPDTGELFF. CDR3 nucleotides: TGTGCCAGCAGCCGACAGGGTCCCGACACCGGGGAGCTGTTTTTT.

This chain connects TRBV3-1 to TRBJ2-7, with no clear D. The CDR3 runs to 14 residues. Trimming pared 0 bases from V and 5 bases from J, leaving 11 bases between. Germline V gene lookup returns CDR1 LGHDT and CDR2 YNNKEL (reference sequence). The CDR3 spells CASSQDGRVHEQYF. DNA for the CDR3: TGTGCCAGCAGCCAAGATGGCCGGGTGCACGAGCAGTACTTC.

DNA of the CDR3: TGTGCCAGCAGCCTCCCGGGACAGCTGAACACTGAAGCTTTCTTT. Encoded protein: CASSLPGQLNTEAFF. The V gene is TRBV5-4, the J gene TRBJ1-1; 7 nucleotides agree with TRBD1. The CDR3 sequence is 15 residues long. The germline V gene has CDR1 SGHNT and CDR2 YYREEE (reference sequence). Trimming cost V 4 bases and J 0 bases; bases outside gene matches: 6.

The CDR3 nucleotides read TGTGCCAGCAGCGCAGGACAGGATTCCACAGATACGCAGTATTTT. This codes for CASSAGQDSTDTQYF. The genes are TRBV9 and TRBJ2-3; 7 bases are a match to TRBD1. The CDR3 has 15 amino acids. Losses at the gene ends were 3 bases for V and 2 bases for J; bases not matched to a gene: 6. In germline, CDR1 is SGDLS, CDR2 YYNGEE.

The gene calls are TRBV10-3 and TRBJ1-2; perhaps TRBD1 as D (5 bases). The CDR3 is 12 amino acids. Per germline, CDR1 ENHRY and CDR2 SYGVKD. Between the trimmed V and J ends, which lost 4 bases and 7 bases, there was a span of 10 bases. The CDR3: CAISAGLSGYTF. Written as DNA, the CDR3 is TGTGCCATCAGTGCAGGGTTGAGTGGCTACACCTTC.

The CDR3 loop reads CAISEFSGTVSSGANVLTF. The DNA of the CDR3 is TGTGCCATCAGTGAGTTCTCCGGGACAGTGTCCTCTGGGGCCAACGTCCTGACTTTC. The rearrangement joins TRBV10-3 to TRBJ2-6, with TRBD1 matching 7 bases. Looked up from germline, CDR1 is ENHRY and CDR2 is SYGVKD. CDR3 length equals 19 residues. V shed 1 base, J shed 0 bases, and the junction held 9 bases outside the gene matches.

This clonotype appeared a single time. The V call is TRBV30, the J call TRBJ2-7, with a tentative D call TRBD1 (5 bases). There are 14 residues in the CDR3. Between the trimmed V and J ends, which lost 0 bases and 2 bases, there was a span of 11 bases. Germline values: CDR1 GTSNPN, CDR2 SVGIG (reference sequence). CDR3 loop: CAWSVLGRTYEQYF. In DNA, the CDR3 is TGTGCCTGGAGTGTATTGGGGCGTACCTACGAGCAGTACTTC. Complete variable domain (other parts from reference TRBV30 and TRBJ2-7): SQTIHQWPATLVQPVGSPLSLECTVEGTSNPNLYWYRQAAGRGLQLLFYSVGIGQISSEVPQNLSASRPQDRQFILSSKKLLLSDSGFYLCAWSVLGRTYEQYFGPGTRLTVT.

This clonotype has more than one count but fewer than ten. The chain links TRBV25-1 to TRBJ1-1; tentative D call: TRBD1 (6 bases). V shed 2 bases and J shed 3 bases, with 13 bases lying between them. The CDR3 extends over 15 amino acids. Germline V gene data show CDR1 as MGHDK and CDR2 as SYGVNS. CDR3 DNA sequence: TGTGCCAGCAGTGAACCCGACAGGAGGGACACTGAAGCTTTCTTT. It codes for CASSEPDRRDTEAFF.

The rearrangement uses TRBV20-1 and TRBJ1-2; a weak D match, TRBD1 (5 bases). The CDR3 extends over 13 amino acids. Trimming shortened V by 1 base and J by 5 bases, and 11 bases separated the two germline ends. CDR1 DFQATT and CDR2 SNEGSKA come from the germline V gene (reference sequence). The CDR3 reads CSARGDQGYGYTF. As DNA, the CDR3 is TGCAGTGCTAGAGGGGATCAGGGTTATGGCTACACCTTC.

This clonotype was observed a handful of times. The chain links TRBV12-3 or TRBV12-4 to TRBJ1-2; D perhaps matches TRBD1 (6 bases). CDR3 length: 11 residues. The ends were cut back, 7 bases at V and 6 bases at J, with 9 bases in the middle. CDR3 protein: CASTQGHGYTF. CDR3 DNA sequence: TGTGCCAGCACCCAGGGGCATGGCTACACCTTC.

The V and J genes are TRBV7-9 and TRBJ1-4; D perhaps matches TRBD1 (6 bases). The CDR3 sequence is 15 residues long. The ends were cut back, 4 bases at V and 13 bases at J, with 22 bases in the middle. The germline V gene encodes CDR1 SEHNR and CDR2 FQNEAQ (reference sequence). The CDR3 DNA reads as TGTGCCAGCAGCTCTAGCTGGACAGCCCATACTGGACTGTTTTTT. Translation: CASSSSWTAHTGLFF.

The V call is TRBV10-3, the J call TRBJ2-5; D could derive from TRBD1 or TRBD2 (5 bases each). Germline V CDR1 and CDR2: ENHRY, SYGVKD. CDR3 length: 13 residues. Trimming shortened V by 4 bases and J by 5 bases, and 11 bases separated the two germline ends. The CDR3: CAISGDRGETQYF. CDR3 DNA sequence: TGTGCCATCAGTGGCGACAGAGGGGAGACCCAGTACTTC.

The chain couples TRBV20-1 to TRBJ2-1, with D maybe TRBD1 (5 bases). Germline assignment: CDR1 DFQATT and CDR2 SNEGSKA (reference sequence). The CDR3 consists of 14 residues. Between the trimmed V and J ends, which lost 3 bases and 3 bases, there was a span of 12 bases. DNA of the CDR3: TGCAGTGCTAGGGAATTGGACATCTACAATGAGCAGTTCTTC. Amino acids: CSARELDIYNEQFF.